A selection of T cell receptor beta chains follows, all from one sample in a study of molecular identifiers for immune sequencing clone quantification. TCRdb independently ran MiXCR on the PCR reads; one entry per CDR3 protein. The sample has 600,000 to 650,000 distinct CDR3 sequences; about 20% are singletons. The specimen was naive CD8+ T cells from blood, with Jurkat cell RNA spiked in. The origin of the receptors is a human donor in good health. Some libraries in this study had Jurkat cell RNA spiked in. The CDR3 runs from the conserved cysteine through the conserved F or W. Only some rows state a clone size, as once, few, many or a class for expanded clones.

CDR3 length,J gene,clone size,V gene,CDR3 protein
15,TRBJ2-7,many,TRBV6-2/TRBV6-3,CASSDAGRTHYEQYF
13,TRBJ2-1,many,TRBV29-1,CSVEGTGVNEQFF
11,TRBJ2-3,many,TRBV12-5,CARRKADTQYF
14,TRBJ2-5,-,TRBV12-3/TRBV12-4,CASSEVLRGETQYF
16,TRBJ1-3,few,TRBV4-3,CASSQDGQISGNTIYF
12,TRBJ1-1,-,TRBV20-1,CSARDLGVEAFF
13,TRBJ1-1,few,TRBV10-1,CASSQGPGSEAFF
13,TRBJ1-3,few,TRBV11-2,CATTTTAGNTIYF
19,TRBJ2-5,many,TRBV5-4,CASSFSLGTRGGRAETQYF
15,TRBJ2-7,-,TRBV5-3,CASSLKDPAVGEQYF
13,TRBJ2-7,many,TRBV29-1,CSVGTGGWNEQYF
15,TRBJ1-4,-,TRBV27,CASSFQFRDNEKLFF
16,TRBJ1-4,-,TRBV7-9,CASSSTTGGAEEKLFF
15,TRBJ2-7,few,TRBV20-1,CSARGLGDPSYEQYF
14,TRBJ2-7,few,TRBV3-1,CASSQGTDAYEQYF
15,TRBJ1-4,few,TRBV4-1,CASSQESARGEKLFF
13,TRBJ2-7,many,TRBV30,CAWSDSSSYEQYF
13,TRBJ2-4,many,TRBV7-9,CASSLAPGNIQYF
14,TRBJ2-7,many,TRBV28,CASSFGLYSYEQYF
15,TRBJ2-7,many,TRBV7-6,CASSLGGAGTHEQYF
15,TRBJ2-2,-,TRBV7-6,CASSPSSRYTGELSF
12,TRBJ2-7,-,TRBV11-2,CASGPGNYEQYF
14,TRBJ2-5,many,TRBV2,CASSGWTGQETQYF
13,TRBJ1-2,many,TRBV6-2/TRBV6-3,CASRTTGPYGYTF
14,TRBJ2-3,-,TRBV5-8,CASSLDISTDTQYF
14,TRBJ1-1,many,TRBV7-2,CASSLQGGNTEAFF
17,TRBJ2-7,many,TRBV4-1,CASSRTNPGQGASEQYF
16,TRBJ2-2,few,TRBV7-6,CANSGRLAGEDGELFF
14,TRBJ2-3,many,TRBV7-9,CASSSRGSPDTQYF
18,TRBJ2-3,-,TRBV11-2,CASSYQRTEGIGTDTQYF
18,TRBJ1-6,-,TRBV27,CASSGREAGGLVVSPLHF
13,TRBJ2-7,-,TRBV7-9,CASSQTSFYEQYF
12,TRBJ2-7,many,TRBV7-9,CASSLDPYEQYF
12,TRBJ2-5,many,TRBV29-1,CSVDPSQETQYF
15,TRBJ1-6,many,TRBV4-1,CASSPTDRGNSPLHF
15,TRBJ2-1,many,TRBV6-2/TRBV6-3,CASSFPPGLAAEQFF
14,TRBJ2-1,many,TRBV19,CASTSADLYNEQFF
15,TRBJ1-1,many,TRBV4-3,CASSPGSVSGTEAFF
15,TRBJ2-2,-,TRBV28,CASSYYLHGTGELFF
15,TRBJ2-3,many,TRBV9,CASSEEGLSTDTQYF
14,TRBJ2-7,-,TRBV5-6,CASSLVGRAHGQYF
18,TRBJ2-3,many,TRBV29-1,CSVLGLAGDVGLTDTQYF
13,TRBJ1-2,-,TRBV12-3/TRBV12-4,CASSFVPNYGYTF
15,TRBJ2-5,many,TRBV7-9,CASSFYPGGQETQYF
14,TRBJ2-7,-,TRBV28,CASTRHPPSYEQYF
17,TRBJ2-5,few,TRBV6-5,CASSVGTSGGLQETQYF
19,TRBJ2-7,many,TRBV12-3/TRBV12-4,CASSSLRPDLAGSSYEQYF
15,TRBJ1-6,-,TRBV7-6,CASSLGGPYNSPLHF
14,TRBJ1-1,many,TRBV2,CASTERGTGERAFF
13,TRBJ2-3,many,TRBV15,CATSRGTGDTQYF
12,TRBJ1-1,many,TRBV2,CASSDSGKEAFF
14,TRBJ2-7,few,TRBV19,CASSAAVKSYEQYF
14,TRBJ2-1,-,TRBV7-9,CASSDNRMNNEQFF
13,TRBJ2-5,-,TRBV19,CAGSSPDEETQYF
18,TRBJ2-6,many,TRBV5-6,CASSGRQVYPSGANVLTF
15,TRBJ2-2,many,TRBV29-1,CSAILQGKNTGELFF
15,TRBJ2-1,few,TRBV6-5,CASSYSASGVNEQFF
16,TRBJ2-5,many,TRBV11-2,CASSLDLPLYHLTQYF
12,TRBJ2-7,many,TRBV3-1,CASSALGHEQYF